The 9 T cell receptor beta chains reported below all come from one sample, sequenced in a study of CD8+CD57+ T cells in acquired aplastic anemia. CDR3 and TCR beta VDJ profiling relied on genomic DNA as the template. MiXCR, applied by TCRdb to the reads, yields one record per CDR3 protein. The sample lists 150,000 to 200,000 distinct CDR3 sequences, about three fifths occurring once. Sequenced material: sorted CD4+, CD8+, or CD8+CD57+ T cells (not recorded which) from PBMCs. These receptors all stem from a human donor with severe aplastic anemia or a healthy control (not recorded which).

The chain is built from TRBV10-3 and TRBJ2-1, with 10 positions matching TRBD2. The V gene end was trimmed by 4 bases and the J gene end by 0 bases; junction bases not matched to a gene: 0. Germline CDR1 is ENHRY and CDR2 is SYGVKD. There are 15 residues in the CDR3. CDR3 in amino acids: CAISGTSGSYNEQFF. The CDR3 nucleotides read TGTGCCATCAGTGGGACTAGCGGCTCCTACAATGAGCAGTTCTTC.

The chain uses TRBV24-1 and TRBJ2-7; 11 bases align to TRBD2. The V segment lost 4 bases and the J segment 3 bases; nucleotides outside the gene matches: 10. The germline V gene encodes CDR1 KGHDR and CDR2 SFDVKD. The CDR3 spans 17 residues. The DNA of the CDR3 is TGTGCCACCAGTGACAGCGGGACTAGCGGTTCCTACTACGAGCAGTACTTC. Translating gives CATSDSGTSGSYYEQYF.

The rearrangement uses TRBV5-1 and TRBJ2-7, with D possibly matching TRBD1 (6 bases). Per germline, CDR1 SGHRS and CDR2 YFSETQ. Trimming pared 4 bases from V and 4 bases from J, leaving 12 bases between. The CDR3 sequence is 13 residues long. This CDR3 reads CASSPGTKYEQYF. For the CDR3, the DNA is TGCGCCAGCAGCCCCGGGACAAAGTACGAGCAGTACTTC.

This clonotype showed up just once. This chain uses TRBV11-3 with TRBJ2-7, with D unresolved. Germline loops: CDR1 SGHNT, CDR2 YENEEA. The CDR3 length is 14 residues. With 3 bases removed from V and 0 bases from J, the gap between germline ends came to 9 bases. In nucleotides, the CDR3 is TGTGCCAGCAGCTTTCGCGCGAGCTCCTACGAGCAGTACTTC. As protein: CASSFRASSYEQYF.

The rearrangement uses TRBV10-3 and TRBJ2-7, with 9 bases fitting TRBD2. The CDR3 consists of 17 residues. V shed 10 bases and J 4 bases; nucleotides not matched to a gene: 20. The V gene's germline CDR1 is ENHRY and CDR2 SYGVKD. As DNA, the CDR3 is TGTGCCACCGTAAGCAGCGGGGGGCAAGACAGGGCGTACGAGCAGTACTTC. Encoded protein: CATVSSGGQDRAYEQYF.

The rearrangement links TRBV7-2 to TRBJ1-1; D uncertain. This CDR3 comprises 14 residues. V lost 5 bases and J lost 4, with 14 bases in between. CDR1 and CDR2 from the germline V gene are SGHTA and FQGNSA. Here the CDR3 DNA reads TGTGCCAGCAGCAAGGATTATCAGGTCACTGAAGCTTTCTTT. Translating gives CASSKDYQVTEAFF. The complete variable domain, with remaining parts taken from reference TRBV7-2 and TRBJ1-1, reads GAGVSQSPSNKVTEKGKDVELRCDPISGHTALYWYRQSLGQGLEFLIYFQGNSAPDKSGLPSDRFSAERTGGSVSTLTIQRTQQEDSAVYLCASSKDYQVTEAFFGQGTRLTVV.

This clonotype was found a few times. The chain combines TRBV27 with TRBJ1-4; maybe TRBD1 (5 bases). The V gene's germline CDR1 is MNHEY and CDR2 SMNVEV (reference sequence). V was pared by 1 base and J by 3 bases, with 9 bases between. The CDR3 sequence is 15 residues long. The CDR3: CASSLWGGANEKLFF. CDR3 DNA sequence: TGTGCCAGCAGTTTATGGGGGGGTGCTAATGAAAAACTGTTTTTT.

The rearrangement uses TRBV9 and TRBJ2-1; 8 bases line up with TRBD2. The CDR3 is made up of 15 amino acids. The germline V gene has CDR1 SGDLS and CDR2 YYNGEE. Trimming at V came to 0 bases and at J to 4 bases, leaving 3 bases not matched to a gene. CDR3 sequence: CASSVDSGGYNEQFF. DNA of the CDR3: TGTGCCAGCAGCGTAGATTCGGGGGGGTACAATGAGCAGTTCTTC.

This chain joins TRBV9 and TRBJ2-7; D remains ambiguous. Germline loops: CDR1 SGDLS, CDR2 YYNGEE. The germline V and J ends were trimmed by 3 bases and 4 bases, with 11 bases remaining between them. The CDR3 has 13 amino acids. The CDR3 is CASSDPFSYEQYF. The CDR3 bases are TGTGCCAGCAGCGACCCCTTCTCTTACGAGCAGTACTTC.